These T cell receptor beta chains were read from a single sample in a study of beta chain features in type 1 diabetes. Sequencing was performed with immunoSEQ multiplex PCR; in TCRdb, only in-frame clones are kept and a portion is missing. Here the sample spans roughly 230,000 clones, around 10% being singletons. Sequenced input: naive CD4+ T cells from blood. The origin of the receptors is a young woman in good health. Both conserved end residues are part of each CDR3. Fields, in order: V gene, J gene, clone size, D gene, CDR3 protein, CDR3 DNA. D genes are given only for firm matches. Only some rows state a clone size, as once, few, many or a class for expanded clones.

TRBV4-2	TRBJ2-7	many	TRBD1	CASSQDAQTGANYEQYF	TGTGCCAGCAGCCAAGACGCCCAAACAGGGGCAAACTACGAGCAGTACTTC
TRBV6-6	TRBJ2-1	NA	NA	CASSLASWVVVNEQFF	TGTGCCAGCAGTTTGGCTAGCTGGGTGGTGGTCAATGAGCAGTTCTTC
TRBV7-2	TRBJ2-3	NA	NA	CASSLTAEYTDTQYF	TGTGCCAGCAGCTTGACTGCGGAGTACACAGATACGCAGTATTTT
TRBV7-9	TRBJ1-2	NA	NA	CASSSGGVYGYTF	TGTGCCAGCAGCTCTGGAGGGGTCTATGGCTACACCTTC
TRBV2	TRBJ2-1	NA	TRBD2	CASRGLADYNEQFF	TGTGCCAGCAGGGGACTAGCGGATTACAATGAGCAGTTCTTC
TRBV30	TRBJ2-1	many	TRBD2	CAWSRELAGAPSGEQFF	TGTGCCTGGAGCCGAGAGTTAGCGGGGGCTCCCTCAGGGGAGCAGTTCTTC
TRBV7-2	TRBJ2-1	NA	NA	CASSLAAGTVYNEQFF	TGTGCCAGCAGCTTAGCCGCGGGGACGGTCTACAATGAGCAGTTCTTC
TRBV19	TRBJ2-3	few	TRBD2	CASSIGTSGTDTQYF	TGTGCCAGTAGTATTGGGACTAGCGGCACAGATACGCAGTATTTT
TRBV30	TRBJ2-3	NA	TRBD2	CAWSATGTSGRRPDTQYF	TGTGCCTGGAGTGCGACCGGGACTAGCGGGAGAAGACCAGATACGCAGTATTTT
TRBV6-1	TRBJ2-3	NA	TRBD1	CASSESTGVGTDTQYF	TGTGCCAGCAGTGAAAGCACAGGGGTGGGGACAGATACGCAGTATTTT
TRBV10-2	TRBJ1-1	few	TRBD1	CASRDRARTEAFF	TGCGCCAGCAGGGACAGGGCACGCACTGAAGCTTTCTTT
TRBV7-9	TRBJ2-2	few	TRBD1	CASSSGQGYTGELFF	TGTGCCAGCAGCTCGGGACAGGGGTACACCGGGGAGCTGTTTTTT
TRBV2	TRBJ2-7	NA	NA	CASVRGILYEQYF	TGTGCCAGCGTTCGGGGGATCCTCTACGAGCAGTACTTC
TRBV5-3	TRBJ1-2	NA	NA	CARSLAQTGTINYGYTF	TGTGCCAGAAGCTTGGCCCAAACAGGAACGATTAACTATGGCTACACCTTC
TRBV5-5	TRBJ1-2	NA	TRBD1	CASSTRTGSNYGYTF	TGTGCCAGCAGCACCCGGACAGGGTCCAACTATGGCTACACCTTC
TRBV4-2	TRBJ2-7	NA	NA	CASSQMGAGASYEQYF	TGTGCCAGCAGCCAGATGGGGGCAGGAGCCTCCTACGAGCAGTACTTC
TRBV7-3	TRBJ2-1	NA	TRBD2	CASSSPGLASYNEQFF	TGTGCCAGCAGCTCACCGGGACTAGCGTCTTACAATGAGCAGTTCTTC
TRBV2	TRBJ2-7	NA	TRBD2	CASSELTRSTSFNHEQYF	TGTGCCAGCAGTGAACTAACCCGATCGACTAGCTTTAACCACGAGCAGTACTTC
TRBV25-1	TRBJ2-3	NA	NA	CASSEFGGTDTQYF	TGTGCCAGCAGTGAATTCGGGGGCACAGATACGCAGTATTTT
TRBV6-6	TRBJ2-1	few	TRBD2	CASSGLAGGTYNEQFF	TGTGCCAGCAGTGGACTGGCGGGAGGGACCTACAATGAGCAGTTCTTC
TRBV19	TRBJ2-3	NA	TRBD1	CASSIRGMTDTQYF	TGTGCCAGTAGTATCAGGGGGATGACAGATACGCAGTATTTT
TRBV25-1	TRBJ1-3	few	NA	CASRLNSGNTIYF	TGTGCCAGCCGGTTGAACTCTGGAAACACCATATATTTT
TRBV30	TRBJ2-7	few	NA	CAWRAGRYEQYF	TGTGCCTGGAGAGCAGGGCGCTACGAGCAGTACTTC
TRBV5-1	TRBJ2-2	NA	TRBD2	CASSETSGRLTGELFF	TGCGCCAGCAGCGAAACTAGCGGGAGGCTCACCGGGGAGCTGTTTTTT
TRBV30	TRBJ2-7	NA	TRBD2	CAWSRTSGWGEQYF	TGTGCCTGGAGTAGGACTAGCGGCTGGGGCGAGCAGTACTTC
TRBV27	TRBJ1-2	few	NA	CASSLTGNYGYTF	TGTGCCAGCAGTTTAACGGGTAACTATGGCTACACCTTC
TRBV5-6	TRBJ2-1	few	TRBD1	CASSLPGQDNNEQFF	TGTGCCAGCAGCTTACCGGGACAGGATAACAATGAGCAGTTCTTC
TRBV4-2	TRBJ1-2	NA	NA	CASSPQASNYGYTF	TGTGCCAGCAGCCCACAAGCGTCAAACTATGGCTACACCTTC
TRBV7-9	TRBJ2-6	NA	NA	CASSFSDSDSGANVLTF	TGTGCCAGCAGCTTCTCGGACAGCGACTCTGGGGCCAACGTCCTGACTTTC
TRBV11-3	TRBJ2-7	NA	NA	CASSLSAGPDYEQYF	TGTGCCAGCAGCTTAAGTGCGGGACCCGACTACGAGCAGTACTTC
TRBV29-1	TRBJ2-2	NA	TRBD1	CSTTGGDTGELFF	TGCAGCACGACAGGGGGGGACACCGGGGAGCTGTTTTTT
TRBV18	TRBJ2-3	few	NA	CASSPLASGRTDTQYF	TGTGCCAGCTCACCACTGGCAAGCGGGCGCACAGATACGCAGTATTTT
TRBV15	TRBJ2-1	few	NA	CATSRDLVGLNNEQFF	TGTGCCACCAGCAGAGATCTAGTAGGACTAAACAATGAGCAGTTCTTC
TRBV29-1	TRBJ2-3	NA	NA	CSASGFEDTQYF	TGCAGCGCCTCGGGGTTTGAAGATACGCAGTATTTT
TRBV19	TRBJ2-7	few	NA	CASSIGDSYEQYF	TGTGCCAGTAGTATCGGGGACTCCTACGAGCAGTACTTC
TRBV4-2	TRBJ2-1	few	TRBD2	CASSQEGGLAVLSYNEQFF	TGTGCCAGCAGCCAAGAAGGTGGACTAGCGGTACTCTCCTACAATGAGCAGTTCTTC
TRBV18	TRBJ1-2	NA	NA	CASSPQDGYTF	TGTGCCAGCTCACCTCAGGATGGCTACACCTTC
TRBV30	TRBJ1-2	NA	NA	CALERVTF	TGTGCCCTCGAACGCGTTACCTTC
TRBV11-2	TRBJ2-3	few	TRBD1	CASSILGTGVSDTQYF	TGTGCCAGCAGCATCCTCGGGACAGGTGTGTCAGATACGCAGTATTTT
TRBV6-1	TRBJ1-5	few	NA	CASSNRVPGNQPQHF	TGTGCCAGCAGCAACAGGGTACCGGGCAATCAGCCCCAGCATTTT
TRBV5-6	TRBJ2-7	NA	TRBD2	CASSSSGSSYEQYF	TGTGCCAGCAGCTCTAGCGGGAGCTCCTACGAGCAGTACTTC
TRBV11-1	TRBJ2-7	few	NA	CASSPGGYAYEQYF	TGTGCCAGCAGCCCAGGGGGGTATGCCTACGAGCAGTACTTC
TRBV9	TRBJ2-5	NA	TRBD2	CASSTGTSSQETQYF	TGTGCCAGCAGCACCGGGACTAGTTCCCAAGAGACCCAGTACTTC
TRBV5-4	TRBJ1-1	few	TRBD1	CASSLRGPDTEAFF	TGTGCCAGCAGCTTGAGGGGGCCGGACACTGAAGCTTTCTTT
TRBV21-1	TRBJ2-3	few	NA	CASSKIRQADYTDTQYF	TGTGCCAGCAGCAAGATAAGACAGGCCGACTACACAGATACGCAGTATTTT
TRBV7-2	TRBJ1-1	NA	TRBD1	CASRTQEGAGGTEAFF	TGTGCCAGCAGAACACAAGAGGGGGCGGGGGGGACTGAAGCTTTCTTT